This T cell receptor (beta chain) was recorded in a study of post-analysis software for immune sequencing data. Turning to the study itself: The study covered relapsing-remitting, secondary progressive and progressive-relapsing courses of multiple sclerosis.

This CDR3 is 13 amino acids long. Germline loops: CDR1 LGHDT, CDR2 YNNKEL (reference sequence). Study-wide results and caveats: With F measure, samples from one preparation batch clustered together strongly. Relative to controls, patients had 5 or 6 TRBV segments at higher frequency, with TRBV5-6, TRBV5-1 and TRBV20-1 among these.

Incorporated into the TCR beta cDNA libraries were unique molecular identifiers, which served to reduce PCR and sequencing biases. One entry per CDR3 protein results from TCRdb running MiXCR on the PCR reads. This table has about 150,000 distinct CDR3 sequences, approximately 28% appearing once. To note about this clonotype: Its antigen is still unknown. Mismatch with germline at one junction end may stem from a read error.

The J gene is TRBJ2-1, the V gene TRBV3-1, with D uncertain. Sequenced material: blood. This TCR was recovered from a girl between 10 and 17 years old with multiple sclerosis. The CDR3 DNA reads as TGTGCCAGCGGCCAAGTTGGCTACAATGAGCAGTTCTTC. It codes for CASGQVGYNEQFF.